The sequence of this T cell receptor beta chain was determined in a study of blood T cell repertoires in COVID-19. Produced via immunoSEQ multiplex PCR; TCRdb's table is partial and in-frame only. The top ten hold 8.5% to 10% of the sample, which has 300,000 to 350,000 clones, roughly 87% seen once. The ends lost 5 bases at V and 6 bases at J; junction bases unmatched: 7. The CDR3 is made up of 15 amino acids. From germline, CDR1 is SGHVS and CDR2 FQNEAQ. Membership in each cohort depended on participant-reported clinical history. This TCR was sampled from a young woman who had recovered from COVID-19. V and J are TRBV7-8 and TRBJ1-5; 10 bases map to TRBD1. The sample taken for sequencing was PBMCs or T cells enriched from blood (not recorded which). CDR3 loop: CASSLPGTGVQPQHF. Written as DNA, the CDR3 is TGTGCCAGCAGCCTCCCCGGGACAGGGGTTCAGCCCCAGCATTTT.